Presented here are 17 T cell receptor beta chains from one specimen sequenced in a study of blood T cells in healthy people across ages. The use of a sample-barcoded 5' primer and a J-beta primer mix characterized a second PCR of roughly 6 to 11 cycles. TCRdb redid the calling of the 5' RACE reads with MiXCR, one entry per CDR3 protein. The sample contains about 760,000 distinct CDR3 sequences, just under 25% of which appear only once. These data were also filed under a second study, of T cells of mothers and their children.

Sequences were obtained from blood. The receptors were sampled from a boy aged 5-17 years in good health.

This chain links TRBV6-2 or TRBV6-3 with TRBJ2-1; the match to TRBD2 covers 10 bases. The CDR3 length is 15 residues. J lost 4 bases, V lost 4 bases, and 4 bases had no gene match. Germline V gives CDR1 MNHEY, CDR2 SVGEGT. The CDR3 region has the DNA TGTGCCAGCAGTTGGCTAGCGGGGGATTACAATGAGCAGTTCTTC. It is translated as CASSWLAGDYNEQFF.

This chain links TRBV7-8 with TRBJ2-3; D call uncertain. This CDR3 has 15 residues. V lost 1 base to trimming and J lost 6 bases, with 14 bases between them. CDR1 SGHVS and CDR2 FQNEAQ come from the germline V gene. The CDR3 region is CASSLVGPAPDTQYF. CDR3 in DNA: TGTGCCAGCAGCTTAGTCGGTCCCGCTCCCGATACGCAGTATTTT.

This clonotype turned up a few times. The chain carries TRBV5-1 and TRBJ2-1; 7 nucleotides align to TRBD2. CDR3 size: 14 residues. V was clipped by 0 bases and J by 5 bases; unmatched bases: 2. Looked up from germline, CDR1 is SGHRS and CDR2 is YFSETQ. Here the CDR3 reads CASSLGGSDNEQFF. As DNA, the CDR3 is TGCGCCAGCAGCTTGGGCGGGAGCGACAATGAGCAGTTCTTC.

The chain uses TRBV28 and TRBJ2-1; 9 bases agree with TRBD2. The DNA end is a closer match to TRBJ2-7, so the J assignment may be wrong. The CDR3 is 15 amino acids. Germline CDR1 is MDHEN and CDR2 is SYDVKM. The CDR3 nucleotides are TGTGCCAGCAGTTTATTGCTAGCGGGATCGGGCGAGCAGTACTTC. This encodes CASSLLLAGSGEQYF.

The DNA of the CDR3 is TGCAGTGCTCGGGACTCTAGCGAGGGCACAGATACGCAGTATTTT. Amino acids: CSARDSSEGTDTQYF. This rearrangement joins TRBV20-1 to TRBJ2-3, with a weak D call TRBD2 (6 bases). This CDR3 region has 15 residues. Between the trimmed V and J ends, which lost 5 bases and 1 base, there was a span of 16 bases. The germline V gene has CDR1 DFQATT and CDR2 SNEGSKA (reference sequence).

The chain recombines TRBV15 with TRBJ2-3; D gene unclear. The CDR3 spans 15 residues. Germline CDR1 and CDR2: LNHNV and YYDKDF (reference sequence). V was pared by 3 bases and J by 6 bases, with 16 bases between. The CDR3 sequence: CATSSPSETWDTQYF. CDR3 coding DNA: TGTGCCACCAGCAGTCCTTCGGAGACGTGGGATACGCAGTATTTT.

This clonotype has only a few counts. The chain recombines TRBV7-9 with TRBJ1-2; D call uncertain. The germline V gene encodes CDR1 SEHNR and CDR2 FQNEAQ (reference sequence). This CDR3 contains 13 residues. The V end lost 3 bases, the J end lost 0 bases, and 5 bases lay between the germline ends. CDR3 DNA: TGTGCCAGCAGCTTGCCCACTAACTATGGCTACACCTTC. This sequence encodes CASSLPTNYGYTF.

V and J are TRBV18 and TRBJ2-5; D is undetermined. The CDR3 is 12 residues long. Germline-derived CDR1 and CDR2 are KGHSH and LQKENI. Between the trimmed V and J ends, which lost 1 base and 5 bases, there was a span of 5 bases. This chain's CDR3 is CASSPRDETQYF. The CDR3 nucleotides read TGTGCCAGCTCACCACGAGACGAGACCCAGTACTTC.

This clonotype appeared many times. The J gene is TRBJ1-3, the V gene TRBV5-1; no clear D. Per germline, CDR1 SGHRS and CDR2 YFSETQ. This CDR3 contains 16 residues. The V end lost 4 bases, the J end lost 0 bases, and 14 bases lay between the germline ends. The CDR3 bases are TGCGCCAGCAGCCAAGGGAAATCGAGCTCTGGAAACACCATATATTTT. It specifies CASSQGKSSSGNTIYF.

This clonotype has a count of ten or more. The rearrangement uses TRBV29-1 and TRBJ2-5; D possibly matches TRBD1 or TRBD2 (5 bases each). There are 15 residues in the CDR3. Per the germline V gene, CDR1 is SQVTM and CDR2 is ANQGSEA. Trimming removed 6 bases from V and 2 bases from J, with 19 bases in between. DNA for the CDR3: TGCAGCGTCGTATTCCGGGACGGCAGACAAGAGACCCAGTACTTC. It yields the protein CSVVFRDGRQETQYF.

The V call is TRBV14, the J call TRBJ1-2; D possibly corresponds to TRBD1 (5 bases). This CDR3 is 16 amino acids long. V shed 1 base and J shed 5 bases, with 17 bases lying between them. Germline assignment: CDR1 SGHDN and CDR2 FVKESK. The CDR3 here is CASSQGGETAWYGYTF. CDR3 DNA: TGTGCCAGCAGCCAAGGGGGGGAGACAGCCTGGTATGGCTACACCTTC.

Only a few counts were recorded for this clonotype. The CDR3 spells CASSPRTENQPQHF. The CDR3 nucleotides read TGTGCCAGCAGCCCTCGGACGGAAAATCAGCCCCAGCATTTT. The chain joins TRBV7-2 to TRBJ1-5; D gene ambiguous. The V and J ends lost 5 bases and 4 bases respectively, with 12 bases between them. The CDR3 loop spans 14 amino acids. CDR1 and CDR2 (germline): SGHTA, FQGNSA.

The rearrangement links TRBV24-1 to TRBJ1-4; D unclear. V was pared by 7 bases and J by 4 bases, with 9 bases between. The CDR3 has 13 residues. Germline lookup yields CDR1 KGHDR and CDR2 SFDVKD. The CDR3 DNA reads TGTGCCACCAGCCGCGGGTTTAATGAAAAACTGTTTTTT. It codes for CATSRGFNEKLFF.

The sample holds a few counts of this clonotype. V is TRBV4-1 and J is TRBJ2-3; tentatively, D is TRBD2 (7 bases). Per germline, CDR1 MGHRA and CDR2 YSYEKL. Trimming pared 0 bases from V and 4 bases from J, leaving 14 bases between. CDR3 length: 16 amino acids. The CDR3 is CASSQDTGGASDTQYF. CDR3 nucleotide sequence: TGCGCCAGCAGCCAAGACACGGGGGGCGCATCAGATACGCAGTATTTT.

Of note for this clonotype: One end of the junction is discordant with germline, which a read error may explain. J is TRBJ2-5 and V is TRBV7-9; the D gene is possibly TRBD2 (5 bases). In germline, CDR1 is SEHNR, CDR2 FQNEAQ (reference sequence). CDR3 size: 13 residues. In DNA form, the CDR3 reads TGTGCCAGCTCCGGAGGTTGGGGAGAGACTCAGTACTTC. Translating it yields CASSGGWGETQYF.

V usage is TRBV20-1 and J usage is TRBJ2-7; 7 bases align to TRBD2. Germline assignment: CDR1 DFQATT and CDR2 SNEGSKA (reference sequence). Trimming took 3 bases from V and 4 from J; bases not matched to a gene: 12. CDR3 length equals 15 residues. For the CDR3, the DNA is TGCAGTGCTAGGGCCGCCGGGACTAAAAAATACGAGCAGTACTTC. Translating gives CSARAAGTKKYEQYF.

This chain uses TRBV3-1 with TRBJ1-1; D is possibly TRBD1 (5 bases). The CDR3 is made up of 14 amino acids. Germline lookup yields CDR1 LGHDT and CDR2 YNNKEL (reference sequence). The germline V and J ends were trimmed by 4 bases and 1 base, with 10 bases remaining between them. The CDR3 is CASSPSDRNTEAFF. The CDR3 DNA reads TGTGCCAGCAGCCCGTCTGACAGGAACACTGAAGCTTTCTTT.